What follows are 6 T cell receptor beta chains derived from one specimen sequenced in a study of blood T cells in healthy people across ages (dated by TCRdb to the mid-2010s). Library preparation was by 5' RACE. The sequencer was an Illumina HiSeq 2500. A second PCR of about 6 to 12 cycles was run with a J-beta primer mix and a sample-barcoded 5' primer. TCRdb passed the public sequencing reads through fastp at Q25 and MiXCR, retaining productive beta sequences. Rows with a matching CDR3 protein are joined into one entry that keeps the most common DNA and genes. In all, the sample holds roughly 1.5 million distinct CDR3 sequences, and roughly 43% of those were seen once. The ten largest clones represent about 4.1% of the sample. Sequencing was carried out using blood. These receptors were taken from a woman aged 18-29 years in good health.

This clonotype was recorded a few times. The chain carries TRBV4-1 and TRBJ2-5; TRBD2 is a possible D gene (5 bases). The length of the CDR3 is 16 residues. Looked up from germline, CDR1 is MGHRA and CDR2 is YSYEKL. Trimming shortened V by 0 bases and J by 5 bases, and 16 bases separated the two germline ends. CDR3 amino acids: CASSQERALTWETQYF. Here the CDR3 DNA reads TGCGCCAGCAGCCAAGAGAGGGCTCTGACGTGGGAGACCCAGTACTTC.

This clonotype was recorded at least ten times. The genes are TRBV7-2 and TRBJ1-2; D not resolved. The CDR3 runs to 12 residues. From germline, CDR1 is SGHTA and CDR2 FQGNSA. V shed 4 bases and J shed 7 bases, with 10 bases lying between them. The CDR3 loop reads CASSSSGGGYTF. CDR3 sequence (DNA): TGTGCCAGCAGCTCATCCGGTGGTGGCTACACCTTC.

In nucleotides, the CDR3 is TGTGCCAGCAGTTTAATGGGCGATGAGCAGTTCTTC. It is translated as CASSLMGDEQFF. This sequence joins TRBV27 and TRBJ2-1; D is unclear. Trimming took off 2 bases at V and 8 bases at J, with 7 bases between the two ends. Germline loops: CDR1 MNHEY, CDR2 SMNVEV (reference sequence). The CDR3 is made up of 12 amino acids.

The V and J genes are TRBV7-6 and TRBJ1-3; D perhaps matches TRBD1 (5 bases). Trimming took 0 bases from V and 4 from J, leaving 10 bases between them. The CDR3 is 15 amino acids. Germline loops: CDR1 SGHVS, CDR2 FNYEAQ. The CDR3 loop is CASSLAGDGGNTIYF. The DNA for the CDR3 is TGTGCCAGCAGCTTAGCGGGGGACGGAGGAAACACCATATATTTT.

The CDR3: CASRDRISYNEQFF. The DNA for the CDR3 is TGTGCCAGCCGCGACAGAATCTCCTACAATGAGCAGTTCTTC. The rearrangement uses TRBV21-1 and TRBJ2-1; the table's D call, TRBD1, has no DNA check behind it. TRBV21-1 is a pseudogene. The CDR3 runs 14 residues.

The rearrangement links TRBV7-9 to TRBJ1-2, with TRBD1 as a possible D gene (5 bases). The V end was cut by 5 bases, the J end by 3 bases, with 10 bases between. The CDR3 length is 13 residues. Germline values: CDR1 SEHNR, CDR2 FQNEAQ (reference sequence). The DNA for the CDR3 is TGTGCCAGCAGCAAGACAGCGGACTATGGCTACACCTTC. The encoded protein is CASSKTADYGYTF.